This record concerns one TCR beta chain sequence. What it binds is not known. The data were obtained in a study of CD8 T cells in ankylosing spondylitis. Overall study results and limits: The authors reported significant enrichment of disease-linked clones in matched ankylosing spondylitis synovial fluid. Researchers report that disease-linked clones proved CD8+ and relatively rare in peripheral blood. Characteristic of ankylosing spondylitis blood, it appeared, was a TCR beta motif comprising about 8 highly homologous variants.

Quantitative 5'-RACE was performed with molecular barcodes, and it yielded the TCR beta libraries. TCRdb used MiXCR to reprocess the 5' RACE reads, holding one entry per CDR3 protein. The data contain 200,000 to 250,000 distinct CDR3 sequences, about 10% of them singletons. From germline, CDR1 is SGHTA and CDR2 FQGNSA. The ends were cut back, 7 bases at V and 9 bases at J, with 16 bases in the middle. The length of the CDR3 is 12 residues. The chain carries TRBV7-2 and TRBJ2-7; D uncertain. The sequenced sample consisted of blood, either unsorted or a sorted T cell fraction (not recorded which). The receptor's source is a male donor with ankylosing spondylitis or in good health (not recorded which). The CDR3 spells CASNWNGGGQYF. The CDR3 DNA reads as TGTGCCAGCAACTGGAACGGTGGTGGGCAGTACTTC.